This record concerns one T cell receptor (beta chain) sequence. Via MiXCR, TCRdb re-called the 5' RACE reads, giving one row per CDR3 protein. The table includes about 95,000 distinct CDR3 sequences, 3.5% detected once. The sample comes from a study of neurological immune-mediated disorders. After removal of 5 bases from V and 7 bases from J, the junction contained 2 bases not matched to a gene. CDR3 length: 13 amino acids. Germline CDR1 and CDR2: SSHAT and FNYEAQ (reference sequence). The clonotype was recovered from a woman younger than 30 with multiple sclerosis. Sequencing input: PBMCs. This sequence joins TRBV7-7 and TRBJ1-4, with 9 bases lining up with TRBD1. This CDR3 reads CASSRDRAEKLFF. The CDR3 bases are TGTGCCAGCAGCCGGGACAGGGCTGAAAAACTGTTTTTT.